The clone carrying this T cell receptor beta chain has more than one count but fewer than ten. Its specificity is unknown. V gave up 6 bases and J gave up 4 bases; unmatched junction bases: 3. The CDR3 extends over 13 amino acids. The germline V gene has CDR1 SNHLY and CDR2 FYNNEI. Healthy Caucasian donors formed the entire cohort. This entry is derived from a study of identical twins. General study results and limits: Twin pairs had excess sharing that was weaker in beta out-of-frame sequences. The abundant beta clonotypes from cord blood had fewer insertions, and memory repertoires had none of this.

Each CDR3 protein gets one entry after TCRdb re-called the 5' RACE reads with MiXCR. The sample has under 300,000 distinct CDR3 sequences, roughly 8.7% seen once. The sample also formed part of further work on yellow fever vaccine responses in identical twins.

The V gene is TRBV2, the J gene TRBJ2-7; 10 bases map to TRBD2. The sequencing sample was made of CD8+ T cells sorted from blood. The TCR comes from a woman between 18 and 29 years old in good health. The CDR3 region is CASRGLADYEQYF. The CDR3 nucleotides are TGTGCCAGCAGAGGACTAGCGGATTACGAGCAGTACTTC.